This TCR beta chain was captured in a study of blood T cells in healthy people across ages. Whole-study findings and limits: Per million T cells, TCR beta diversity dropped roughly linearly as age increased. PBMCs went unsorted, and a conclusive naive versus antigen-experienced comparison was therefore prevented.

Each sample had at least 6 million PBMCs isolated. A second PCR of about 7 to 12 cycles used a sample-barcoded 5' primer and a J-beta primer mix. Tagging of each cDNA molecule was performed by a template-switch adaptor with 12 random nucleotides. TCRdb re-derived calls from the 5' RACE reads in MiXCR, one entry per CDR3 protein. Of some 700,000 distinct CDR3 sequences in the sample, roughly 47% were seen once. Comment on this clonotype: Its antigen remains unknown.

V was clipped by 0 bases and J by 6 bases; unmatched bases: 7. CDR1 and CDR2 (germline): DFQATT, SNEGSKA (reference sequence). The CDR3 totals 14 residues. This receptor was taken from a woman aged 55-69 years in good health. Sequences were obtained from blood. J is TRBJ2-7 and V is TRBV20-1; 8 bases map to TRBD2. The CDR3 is CSARDLGLAREQYF. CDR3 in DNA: TGCAGTGCTAGAGATCTCGGACTAGCCCGCGAGCAGTACTTC.